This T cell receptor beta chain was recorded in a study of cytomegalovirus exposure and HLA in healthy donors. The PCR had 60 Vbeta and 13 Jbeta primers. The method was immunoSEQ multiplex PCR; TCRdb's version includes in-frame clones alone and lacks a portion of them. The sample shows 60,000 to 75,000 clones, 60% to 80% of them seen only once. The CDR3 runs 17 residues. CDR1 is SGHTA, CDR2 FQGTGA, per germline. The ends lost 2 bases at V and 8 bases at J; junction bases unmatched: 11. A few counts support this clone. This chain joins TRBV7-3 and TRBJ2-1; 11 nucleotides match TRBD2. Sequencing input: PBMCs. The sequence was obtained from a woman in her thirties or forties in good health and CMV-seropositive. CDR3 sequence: CASSLDLAGGRRDEQFF. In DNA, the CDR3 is TGTGCCAGCAGCTTAGATCTAGCGGGGGGCAGACGTGATGAGCAGTTCTTC.